These T cell receptor beta chains were read from a single sample in a study of Ad26.COV2.S vaccination and SARS-CoV-2 variants. The repertoire was sequenced with immunoSEQ multiplex PCR; TCRdb's copy has only in-frame clones and lacks some. The table has 380,000 or so clones, about 85% seen once; the top ten hold about 6.4%. The specimen was peripheral blood, collected in a trial of Ad26.COV2.S vaccine versus placebo. The receptor set was obtained from a person between 18 and 59 years old who received the Ad26.COV2.S COVID-19 vaccine or a placebo. Both conserved end residues are part of each CDR3. A D gene is named only where the DNA matches it firmly. Size values are once, few and many counts, or a class for expanded clones, and some rows have none.

NA | TRBJ1-1 | TRBV27 | TRBD1 | TGTGCCAGCAGCCCGGGACAGGGGGCGCTTTGGACTGAAGCTTTCTTT | CASSPGQGALWTEAFF
NA | TRBJ2-1 | TRBV28 | TRBD1 | TGTGCCAGCTCTAGCCGGGACAGATCCTACAATGAGCAGTTCTTC | CASSSRDRSYNEQFF
NA | TRBJ1-5 | TRBV7-9 | NA | TGTGCCACCAGCTTTGGGGGCAATCAGCCCCAGCATTTT | CATSFGGNQPQHF
once | TRBJ2-3 | TRBV9 | NA | TGTGCCAGCAGTGAAGGGGGGCTGCAAGATACGCAGTATTTT | CASSEGGLQDTQYF
NA | TRBJ2-5 | TRBV19 | TRBD2 | TGTGCCAGTAGTATTAATTCGGGGAGGGAGGCCCAGTACTTC | CASSINSGREAQYF
NA | TRBJ2-7 | TRBV28 | NA | TGTGCCAGCAGTCCCTCTTCGGCAGGGTCTAGCTCCTACGAGCAGTACTTC | CASSPSSAGSSSYEQYF
NA | TRBJ2-7 | TRBV29-1 | NA | TGCAGCGTTGAGGCCGGCGGACGCTACGAGCAGTACTTC | CSVEAGGRYEQYF
NA | TRBJ1-3 | TRBV30 | NA | TGTGCCGCGTCGGGCACTCTGACTTTTGGGAACACCATATATTTT | CAASGTLTFGNTIYF
NA | TRBJ2-7 | TRBV7-8 | NA | TGTGCCAGCCAAACAGGGGTTTATGGAGGGGCGAACGAGCAGTACTTC | CASQTGVYGGANEQYF
once | TRBJ2-6 | TRBV5-1 | NA | TGCGCCAGCAGCTTGACAGTCTCTGGGGCCAACGTCCTGACTTTC | CASSLTVSGANVLTF
NA | TRBJ1-5 | TRBV4-3 | NA | TGCGCCAGCAGCCAAGATAATAAGAATCAGCCCCAGCATTTT | CASSQDNKNQPQHF
few | TRBJ2-7 | TRBV3-1/TRBV3-2 | NA | TGTGCCAGCAGCCAGTTTACGCCGGGAACCTACGAGCAGTACTTC | CASSQFTPGTYEQYF
once | TRBJ1-1 | TRBV2 | TRBD1 | TGTGCCAGCAGTGCACAGGGGGGGAACACTGAAGCTTTCTTT | CASSAQGGNTEAFF
NA | TRBJ2-7 | TRBV7-6 | NA | TGTGCCAGCAGCTTAGGGGGACTCCCCTACGAGCAGTACTTC | CASSLGGLPYEQYF
few | TRBJ1-4 | TRBV19 | TRBD1 | TGTGCCAGTAGTATAGGGGGGACAGGCAATGAAAAACTGTTTTTT | CASSIGGTGNEKLFF
NA | TRBJ2-7 | TRBV7-3 | NA | TGTGCCAGCAGCTTAACCCCCGGCGGCACGAGCGAGCAGTACTTC | CASSLTPGGTSEQYF
NA | TRBJ1-1 | TRBV6-5 | NA | TGTGCCAGCAGACCGACAGAACTCAACACTGAAGCTTTCTTT | CASRPTELNTEAFF
NA | TRBJ1-1 | TRBV19 | NA | TGTGCCAGTAGTTTACCCACGATTACTAGGCGGGGTTCGGCGAACACTGAAGCTTTCTTT | CASSLPTITRRGSANTEAFF
NA | TRBJ2-1 | TRBV4-1 | NA | TGCGCCAGCAGCCAAGAATCAGGTTACAATGAGCAGTTCTTC | CASSQESGYNEQFF
NA | TRBJ1-4 | TRBV29-1 | NA | TGCAGCGTTGAAGAGGCTGCAACTAATGAAAAACTGTTTTTT | CSVEEAATNEKLFF
NA | TRBJ2-1 | TRBV6-5 | NA | TGTGCCAGCAGTTACGGGGACGGCTACAATGAGCAGTTCTTC | CASSYGDGYNEQFF
NA | TRBJ1-2 | TRBV5-3 | NA | TGTGCCAGAAGCTCGCCGGGACACTATGGCTACACCTTC | CARSSPGHYGYTF
NA | TRBJ2-3 | TRBV7-8 | TRBD2 | TGTGCCAGCAGCAGACTAGCGGGGGTGGAGGATACGCAGTATTTT | CASSRLAGVEDTQYF
NA | TRBJ2-5 | TRBV9 | NA | TGTGCCAGCAGCGTAGCAGTAGGGGGTGCAGCGGAGACCCAGTACTTC | CASSVAVGGAAETQYF
once | TRBJ2-7 | TRBV7-6 | TRBD1 | TGTGCCAGCAGCTCCCGGACAGGGTTGGCCTACGAGCAGTACTTC | CASSSRTGLAYEQYF
NA | TRBJ2-7 | TRBV7-9 | TRBD2 | TGTGCCAGCAGCTTTACTAGCGGGAGGGCCGCCTACGAGCAGTACTTC | CASSFTSGRAAYEQYF
NA | TRBJ2-3 | TRBV6-5 | NA | TGTGCCAGCATCGAAGGGGGGGCTGCAGATACGCAGTATTTT | CASIEGGAADTQYF
NA | TRBJ1-5 | TRBV6-1 | NA | TGTGCCAGCAGTGAAGCTAGGGATCAGCCCCAGCATTTT | CASSEARDQPQHF
NA | TRBJ1-1 | TRBV6-6 | NA | TGTGCCAGCAGTCGTCAAATAACCACCTCTAGGATTTGGACTGAAGCTTTCTTT | CASSRQITTSRIWTEAFF
NA | TRBJ1-3 | TRBV6-5 | NA | TGTGCCAGCAGTTACCAGGGTTCTGGAAACACCATATATTTT | CASSYQGSGNTIYF
NA | TRBJ1-3 | TRBV28 | NA | TGTGCCAGCAGTCCAGGGGCGTCTGGAAACACCATATATTTT | CASSPGASGNTIYF
once | TRBJ2-3 | TRBV11-2 | NA | TGTGCCAGCAGCTCCCGCGGGGGCCTTGGAGATACGCAGTATTTT | CASSSRGGLGDTQYF
NA | TRBJ2-7 | TRBV19 | TRBD1 | TGTGCCAGTAGTGTCGCCGGGACAGGCTACGAGCAGTACTTC | CASSVAGTGYEQYF
few | TRBJ2-3 | TRBV7-9 | NA | TGTGCCAGCAGCTTAGTTACGGCAGCCAGCACAGATACGCAGTATTTT | CASSLVTAASTDTQYF
NA | TRBJ2-1 | TRBV7-2 | TRBD2 | TGTGCCAGCAGCTTAAATGAGCGGGGGGGCCGTGCCTTCTTC | CASSLNERGGRAFF
NA | TRBJ2-3 | TRBV6-2/TRBV6-3 | TRBD2 | TGTGCCAGCAGTTATAGGATTAGCGGGGACCTCACAGATACGCAGTATTTT | CASSYRISGDLTDTQYF
NA | TRBJ2-1 | TRBV10-1 | TRBD2 | TGCGCCAGCTCAGCGGGAGGAGAGCAGTTCTTC | CASSAGGEQFF
NA | TRBJ2-5 | TRBV19 | TRBD2 | TGTGCCAGTAGTTCAGGACTAGCGGAGATACAAGAGACCCAGTACTTC | CASSSGLAEIQETQYF
NA | TRBJ1-3 | TRBV28 | NA | TGTGCCAGCAGTTTACCGGGGGCCACATACTCTGGAAACACCATATATTTT | CASSLPGATYSGNTIYF
NA | TRBJ2-5 | TRBV15 | TRBD1 | TGTGCCACCAGCAGAGTATCGGACAGGGAAGAGACCCAGTACTTC | CATSRVSDREETQYF
NA | TRBJ2-3 | TRBV5-4 | TRBD1 | TGTGCCAGCAGCTTGCGAGGGACAGGGGACCACACAGATACGCAGTATTTT | CASSLRGTGDHTDTQYF
once | TRBJ1-2 | TRBV19 | NA | TGTGCCAGTAGTAACCGACGACAGGCAAACTATGGCTACACCTTC | CASSNRRQANYGYTF
NA | TRBJ2-1 | TRBV9 | TRBD2 | TGTGCCAGCAGCGGACTAGCGGGAGTCATTGAGCAGTTCTTC | CASSGLAGVIEQFF
NA | TRBJ2-7 | TRBV28 | TRBD2 | TGTGCCAGCAGTCAACTAGCGGGAAGCTACGAGCAGTACTTC | CASSQLAGSYEQYF
NA | TRBJ2-7 | TRBV4-1 | NA | TGCGCCAGCAGCCAAGGCCAGAGCGGCGCCGGGCAGTACTTC | CASSQGQSGAGQYF
NA | TRBJ2-2 | TRBV15 | TRBD2 | TGTGCCACCAGCATGGGGGGGGGTCGGGAGCTGTTTTTT | CATSMGGGRELFF
NA | TRBJ2-5 | TRBV5-6 | NA | TGTGCCAGCACCCTGGGGGGGCTGGAGACCCAGTACTTC | CASTLGGLETQYF
NA | TRBJ1-4 | TRBV5-5 | NA | TGTGCCAGCAGCTTAGGGTTTGGGTTTCGTGAAAAACTGTTTTTT | CASSLGFGFREKLFF
NA | TRBJ2-5 | TRBV5-4 | NA | TGTGCCAGCAGCTTGATTTCCGGGACCCAGTACTTC | CASSLISGTQYF
NA | TRBJ1-2 | TRBV19 | NA | TGTGCCAGTAGTCCCCGCGGGTTCGGCGGCTACACCTTC | CASSPRGFGGYTF